One sample yielded the 15 T cell receptor beta chains listed below, sequenced in a study of T cells after yellow fever vaccination. TCRdb re-called the 5' RACE reads with MiXCR, one entry per CDR3 protein. The sample lists roughly 500,000 distinct CDR3 sequences; around 21% were seen once. The sequenced sample was PBMCs, obtained 15 days after the yellow fever booster vaccination. Source of these receptors: a young man who received the YFV17D yellow fever vaccine.

This clonotype was recorded a few times. V and J are TRBV7-8 and TRBJ1-3, with no clear D. The CDR3 has 19 residues. Trimming removed 1 base at V and 0 bases at J, with 19 bases between. CDR1 SGHVS and CDR2 FQNEAQ come from the germline V gene. CDR3 coding DNA: TGTGCCAGCAGCTTAGTGGCAGGCCAACGCCGGGCCTCTGGAAACACCATATATTTT. Protein sequence: CASSLVAGQRRASGNTIYF.

This clonotype was found a few times. The V gene is TRBV29-1, the J gene TRBJ1-1; D uncertain. This CDR3 comprises 11 residues. V was trimmed by 7 bases and J by 1 base, leaving 7 bases between them. Per germline, CDR1 SQVTM and CDR2 ANQGSEA. The CDR3 DNA follows: TGCAGCGCCTCGGAGAACACTGAAGCTTTCTTT. Translated: CSASENTEAFF.

Only a few counts were recorded for this clonotype. The chain carries TRBV20-1 and TRBJ1-1; D is unresolved. Looked up from germline, CDR1 is DFQATT and CDR2 is SNEGSKA (reference sequence). This CDR3 contains 15 residues. V was cut by 6 bases and J by 5 bases, with 22 bases left in between. CDR3 region: CSATKTRLVGTEAFF. In DNA, the CDR3 is TGCAGTGCCACGAAAACACGCCTGGTCGGAACTGAAGCTTTCTTT.

V and J are TRBV6-1 and TRBJ2-6; D is ambiguous. Trimming cost V 2 bases and J 1 base, with 6 bases left between them. The CDR3 spans 15 residues. CDR1 and CDR2 from the germline V gene are MNHNS and SASEGT. The CDR3 sequence: CASSETLSGANVLTF. Here the CDR3 DNA reads TGTGCCAGCAGTGAAACTCTATCTGGGGCCAACGTCCTGACTTTC.

There are a few counts of this clonotype. V and J are TRBV3-1 and TRBJ2-2, with a tentative D call TRBD2 (6 bases). The ends were cut back, 4 bases at V and 7 bases at J, with 13 bases in the middle. Germline V gene lookup returns CDR1 LGHDT and CDR2 YNNKEL (reference sequence). The CDR3 covers 14 residues. This chain's CDR3 is CASSLGAGYGELFF. DNA for the CDR3: TGTGCCAGCAGCCTCGGGGCGGGATACGGGGAGCTGTTTTTT.

V gene TRBV5-1 combines with J gene TRBJ2-3, with 7 nucleotides matching TRBD2. Germline CDR1 reads SGHRS; CDR2 reads YFSETQ. The ends lost 4 bases at V and 0 bases at J; junction bases unmatched: 11. The CDR3 is 17 residues long. The CDR3 DNA reads TGCGCCAGCAGCCCCTCGATAGCGGGTAGGAGCACAGATACGCAGTATTTT. It is translated as CASSPSIAGRSTDTQYF.

This clonotype was counted between two and nine times. The chain combines TRBV5-1 with TRBJ2-5, with a possible D match to TRBD2 (6 bases). V was pared by 1 base and J by 5 bases, with 15 bases between. The germline CDR1 and CDR2 sequences are SGHRS and YFSETQ. This CDR3 has 15 residues. CDR3: CASSLTLAPMETQYF. The CDR3 coding sequence is TGCGCCAGCAGCTTGACTCTAGCGCCGATGGAGACCCAGTACTTC.

This clonotype was seen more than once but under ten times. The chain uses TRBV2 and TRBJ2-7; D perhaps matches TRBD2 (5 bases). With 4 bases removed from V and 4 bases from J, the gap between germline ends came to 14 bases. The CDR3 extends over 14 amino acids. Germline CDR1 SNHLY, CDR2 FYNNEI. CDR3 DNA sequence: TGTGCCAGCAGTGTTGCCGGGGATGGGTACGAGCAGTACTTC. It specifies CASSVAGDGYEQYF.

The J gene is TRBJ2-4, the V gene TRBV20-1; no clear D gene. Deletions cut 6 bases from V and 6 bases from J, with 15 bases between. There are 13 residues in the CDR3. Germline lookup yields CDR1 DFQATT and CDR2 SNEGSKA (reference sequence). The CDR3 bases are TGCAGTGCCGTCGAACCCGGTCCAAACATTCAGTACTTC. Protein sequence: CSAVEPGPNIQYF.

The rearrangement links TRBV4-3 to TRBJ2-7; either TRBD1 or TRBD2 may fit D (6 bases each). V lost 1 base and J lost 7, with 17 bases in between. The germline V gene encodes CDR1 LGHNA and CDR2 YSLEER. The CDR3 runs 15 residues. This CDR3 is CASSQGRTGASEQYF. The CDR3 region has the DNA TGCGCCAGCAGCCAAGGTCGTACGGGGGCGTCGGAGCAGTACTTC.

In this sample, this clonotype turned up a few times. V gene TRBV20-1 combines with J gene TRBJ2-7; 9 bases line up with TRBD1. The CDR3 extends over 15 amino acids. Germline V CDR1 and CDR2: DFQATT, SNEGSKA (reference sequence). Losses at the gene ends were 0 bases for V and 2 bases for J; bases not matched to a gene: 5. The CDR3 nucleotides read TGCAGTGCTAGAGATCAGGGACAGGGAACCTACGAGCAGTACTTC. Protein product: CSARDQGQGTYEQYF.

The chain carries TRBV10-3 and TRBJ2-7; 9 bases line up with TRBD2. The J segment lost 4 bases and the V segment lost 9 bases, leaving 7 bases of the junction unmatched. The CDR3 runs to 13 residues. Looked up from germline, CDR1 is ENHRY and CDR2 is SYGVKD. Here the CDR3 DNA reads TGTGCCATAAAAGCGGGAGGACCTTACGAGCAGTACTTC. Its translation: CAIKAGGPYEQYF.

This clonotype turned up a few times. The rearrangement joins TRBV20-1 to TRBJ2-1, with 10 bases fitting TRBD2. Germline trimming cut 3 bases from V and 4 bases from J; bases unmatched to any gene: 12. This CDR3 is built from 17 residues. CDR1 and CDR2 (germline): DFQATT, SNEGSKA (reference sequence). CDR3 sequence: CSASEELAGSYYNEQFF. DNA for the CDR3: TGCAGTGCTAGCGAAGAACTAGCGGGGTCATATTACAATGAGCAGTTCTTC.

The chain carries TRBV3-1 and TRBJ2-2; D is unclear. Between the trimmed V and J ends, which lost 1 base and 5 bases, there was a span of 8 bases. Germline values: CDR1 LGHDT, CDR2 YNNKEL (reference sequence). This CDR3 is built from 14 residues. This CDR3 reads CASSQGSGTGELFF. For the CDR3, the DNA is TGTGCCAGCAGCCAAGGGTCCGGGACCGGGGAGCTGTTTTTT.

This clonotype was detected only a few times. V gene TRBV20-1 combines with J gene TRBJ2-1, with D unresolved. CDR3 length: 15 residues. V was cut by 3 bases and J by 0 bases, with 12 bases left in between. Looked up from germline, CDR1 is DFQATT and CDR2 is SNEGSKA (reference sequence). In nucleotides, the CDR3 is TGCAGTGCTAGCGGCCCCTTCGCCTCCTACAATGAGCAGTTCTTC. Translation gives CSASGPFASYNEQFF.